This TCR beta chain stems from a study of CD4 T cells in relation to SARS-CoV-2 and coronaviruses. Method: immunoSEQ multiplex PCR; TCRdb's copy keeps in-frame clones and lacks some. The table includes roughly 18,000 clones, 82% detected once. The V segment lost 2 bases and the J segment 3 bases; nucleotides outside the gene matches: 6. CDR1 and CDR2 (germline): MNHEY, SVGAGI. The CDR3 has 16 residues. Notes on this clone: No antigen is known for it.

Before the COVID-19 pandemic, during about 2010-2019, CD4+ T cells were taken from unexposed donors. CD4+ T cells were isolated from the cells after less than 13 days of culture. The rearrangement joins TRBV6-5 to TRBJ2-3, with 9 nucleotides matching TRBD2. The source is a human donor in good health. The sample was CD4+ T cells from PBMCs, cultured in vitro. CDR3 bases: TGTGCCAGCAGTTACGCCCTGGCGGGGGGGACAGATACGCAGTATTTT. It yields the protein CASSYALAGGTDTQYF.